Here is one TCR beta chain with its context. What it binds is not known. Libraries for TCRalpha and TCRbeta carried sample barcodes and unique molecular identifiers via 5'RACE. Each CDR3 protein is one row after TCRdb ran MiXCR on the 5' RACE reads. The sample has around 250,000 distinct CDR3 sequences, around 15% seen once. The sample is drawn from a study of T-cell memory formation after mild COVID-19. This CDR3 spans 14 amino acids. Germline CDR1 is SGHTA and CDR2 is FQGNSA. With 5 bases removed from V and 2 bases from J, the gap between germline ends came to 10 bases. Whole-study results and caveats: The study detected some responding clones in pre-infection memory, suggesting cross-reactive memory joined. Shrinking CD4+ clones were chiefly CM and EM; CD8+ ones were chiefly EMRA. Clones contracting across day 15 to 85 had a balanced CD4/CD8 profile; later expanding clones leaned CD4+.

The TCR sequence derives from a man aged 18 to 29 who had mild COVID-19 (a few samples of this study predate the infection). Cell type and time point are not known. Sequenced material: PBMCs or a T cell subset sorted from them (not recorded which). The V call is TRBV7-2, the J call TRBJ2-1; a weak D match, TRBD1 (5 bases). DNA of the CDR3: TGTGCCAGCAGCCCCCAGACAGCCTACAATGAGCAGTTCTTC. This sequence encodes CASSPQTAYNEQFF.